This TCR beta chain was profiled in a study of radiotherapy plus CTLA-4 blockade in lung cancer. Study background: Disease control was seen in roughly 30% of patients, objective responses in roughly 19%.

Assay: immunoSEQ multiplex PCR; the TCRdb copy retains only in-frame clones and omits some. This table holds 30,000 to 40,000 clones, 70% to 75% found once. The study, taken as a whole, reports: Tumor-origin TCR clones grew in blood after radiotherapy plus ipilimumab. Interferon-beta and early blood T cell clone dynamics reportedly predicted response best.

As to this clone: The target antigen is unknown.

Trimming cost V 3 bases and J 0 bases, with 3 bases left between them. This CDR3 has 13 residues. CDR1 and CDR2 from the germline V gene are MGHRA and YSYEKL. Focal radiation plus CTLA-4 blockade with ipilimumab was given to patients with chemo-refractory metastatic non-small-cell lung cancer. This receptor was identified in a human donor with non-small cell lung cancer that progressed on radiotherapy plus ipilimumab. Material: peripheral blood, obtained from a patient treated with radiotherapy plus ipilimumab. This chain uses TRBV4-1 with TRBJ1-5; no clear D. The CDR3 loop is CASSHNSNQPQHF. In nucleotides, the CDR3 is TGCGCCAGCAGCCATAATAGCAATCAGCCCCAGCATTTT.